These 2 T cell receptor beta chains were sequenced from one sample in a study of CD8 T cells in Susac syndrome. The authors reverse transcribed roughly 0.5 to 1 ug RNA with random hexamers. MiXCR, run by TCRdb on the immunoSEQ multiplex PCR reads, gives a single entry per CDR3 protein. This sample has approximately 150,000 distinct CDR3 sequences, with around 93% found just once. Sequencing was carried out using CD4+ T cells from PBMCs. Receptor source: a human donor in good health.

The chain recombines TRBV7-3 with TRBJ2-1; perhaps TRBD1 as D (6 bases). V was clipped by 5 bases and J by 1 base, with 12 bases between them. The CDR3 is made up of 15 amino acids. From germline, CDR1 is SGHTA and CDR2 FQGTGA. This CDR3 reads CASSPRRGSYNEQFF. CDR3 DNA sequence: TGTGCCAGCAGCCCCCGCAGGGGTTCCTACAATGAGCAGTTCTTC. The whole variable domain, remainder taken from reference TRBV7-3 and TRBJ2-1, is GAGVSQTPSNKVTEKGKYVELRCDPISGHTALYWYRQSLGQGPEFLIYFQGTGAADDSGLPNDRFFAVRPEGSVSTLKIQRTERGDSAVYLCASSPRRGSYNEQFFGPGTRLTVL.

The rearrangement links TRBV5-6 to TRBJ1-1, with 7 bases that match TRBD1. Germline CDR1 reads SGHDT; CDR2 reads YYEEEE. The CDR3 is 17 residues long. V lost 4 bases to trimming and J lost 2 bases; unmatched junction nucleotides: 14. The CDR3 region has the DNA TGTGCCAGCAGCACGCAGACAGGGTCCCAAGTTAACACTGAAGCTTTCTTT. Encoded protein: CASSTQTGSQVNTEAFF. The variable domain in full, with the rest retrieved from reference TRBV5-6 and TRBJ1-1, is DAGVTQSPTHLIKTRGQQVTLRCSPKSGHDTVSWYQQALGQGPQFIFQYYEEEERQRGNFPDRFSGHQFPNYSSELNVNALLLGDSALYLCASSTQTGSQVNTEAFFGQGTRLTVV.